The clone carrying this TCR beta chain occurred a few times. Its specificity is unknown. The sample belongs to a study of beta chain features in type 1 diabetes. Study findings and constraints: In type 1 diabetes patients, VDJ junctions had fewer insertions; deletions at these junctions were more frequent. Although PCR might favor shorter templates, it would do so equally in patients and controls.

Sequenced material consisted of expressed TCRB transcripts (all of the isolated RNA was reverse transcribed). Profiling relied on immunoSEQ multiplex PCR, and the TCRdb table lists in-frame clones only, not all of them. The sample has approximately 140,000 clones, about 7% seen once; the top ten hold about 1.4%. CDR1 is SGHAT, CDR2 FQNNGV, per germline. The CDR3 contains 14 residues. With V trimmed by 5 bases and J by 3 bases, 4 bases remained unmatched. Sorted CD4+ subsets: naive, central memory, regulatory, stem cell-like memory (CD45RO/CCR7/CD25/CD127/CD95/CD27 panel). This chain uses TRBV11-2 with TRBJ2-4; 7 bases agree with TRBD1. The source is a woman between 25 and 40 years old in good health. The sample taken for sequencing was central memory CD4+ T cells from blood. Here the CDR3 DNA reads TGTGCCAGCAGCCCAACAGGGGTCAAAAACATTCAGTACTTC. It is translated as CASSPTGVKNIQYF.